This T cell receptor (beta chain) appears in the sequencing data of a study of blood T cell repertoires in COVID-19. The CDR3 loop spans 17 amino acids. V lost 4 bases and J 8 bases, leaving 24 bases between the germline ends. Germline CDR1 GTSNPN, CDR2 SVGIG (reference sequence). In the original processing: Amplification from reference gene primers served as the basis for estimated nucleated cell counts. Profiled with immunoSEQ multiplex PCR; TCRdb holds only in-frame clones, not every one. V, J and clone size were drawn from that table, and D and trimming were deduced from the DNA. This sample carries over 200,000 clones, about 88% of them seen once, and the ten largest clones take 0.9% to 1%.

The specimen sequenced was peripheral blood. This TCR was sampled from a woman in her forties who had recovered from COVID-19. V is TRBV30 and J is TRBJ1-6; weak D call: TRBD1 (5 bases). CDR3 nucleotide sequence: TGTGCCTGGACCCCTCGGGGGGAGGGGTTCGGACATTCACCCCTCCACTTT. Translation: CAWTPRGEGFGHSPLHF.